Sequencing of this TCR beta chain was carried out in a study of blood T cell repertoires in COVID-19 (dated by TCRdb to 2018 to 2021). Study-level background: The collaborator samples originated in the United States, Italy and Spain and spanned the acute and convalescent phases of COVID-19. The material from the prospective study consisted of cDNA or gDNA derived from T cells, B-cell-depleted T cells, or PBMCs. The dataset comprised deeply sampled blood TCRbeta repertoires from subjects exposed to, actively infected with, or recovered from COVID-19. The repertoires were made available in a free public database intended to serve as a resource for research on the immune response to SARS-CoV-2. Samples came from the ongoing ImmuneRACE study (first 160 participants) plus 1,254 subjects from 6 global collaborators. Nearly every sample came with metadata listing a de-identified subject ID, COVID-19 status, age in years and sex. HLA class I and class II types, where available, came from metadata supplied by the sample provider rather than from assay-based typing.

At one collaborating source in Seattle, patients were enrolled during active infection and were followed longitudinally through the course of disease. Collaborating institutions collected whole blood in K2EDTA tubes following their own protocols. Collaborator samples were shipped for TCRbeta analysis as frozen whole blood, isolated PBMCs, or DNA extracted from either sample type. The immunoSEQ Assay, a bias-controlled multiplex PCR, was used to amplify TCRbeta CDR3 regions from genomic DNA. Regarding the original processing steps: Nucleated cell counts per sample were estimated from amplification of reference gene primers within the assay. Sequence reads were collapsed and filtered to measure the absolute abundance of every unique TCRbeta CDR3 rearrangement. Productive Simpson clonality was computed per sample as the square root of Simpson's diversity index over productive rearrangements. Not all clones reach the TCRdb copy of this immuneACCESS table, which keeps in-frame sequences only. Checked studies attribute under half of the gap to unresolved V genes and leave the rest unexplained. V and J calls and clone size are given by that table; D and trimming were obtained from the DNA. The sample table contains fewer than 200,000 clones; only one count was recorded for around 85% of them. The ten most abundant clones make up 6.5% to 9.5% of the sample.

Details on this clone: What this receptor recognizes is not known. Base qualities are missing; no much larger clone stands one base away.

Counted from cysteine to phenylalanine, this CDR3 has 13 amino acids. Only CDR3 DNA is held: 39 bases, read in frame from base 1. The germline V gene gives CDR1 as SGHRS and CDR2 as YFSETQ. V lost 4 bases and J lost 4 bases, and the count of bases not matched to a germline gene is 4. General conclusions and limits of the study: The amount of clinical and demographic metadata varied by source and participant and was provided uncurated.

The sample taken for sequencing was peripheral blood. The TCR sequence derives from a woman older than 75 with COVID-19, enrolled during active disease. This sequence uses TRBV5-1 and TRBJ2-7, and TRBD1 matches 8 of the central bases. The CDR3 corresponds to CASSRTGLYEQYF. The DNA reads TGCGCCAGCAGCAGGACAGGGTTATACGAGCAGTACTTC.